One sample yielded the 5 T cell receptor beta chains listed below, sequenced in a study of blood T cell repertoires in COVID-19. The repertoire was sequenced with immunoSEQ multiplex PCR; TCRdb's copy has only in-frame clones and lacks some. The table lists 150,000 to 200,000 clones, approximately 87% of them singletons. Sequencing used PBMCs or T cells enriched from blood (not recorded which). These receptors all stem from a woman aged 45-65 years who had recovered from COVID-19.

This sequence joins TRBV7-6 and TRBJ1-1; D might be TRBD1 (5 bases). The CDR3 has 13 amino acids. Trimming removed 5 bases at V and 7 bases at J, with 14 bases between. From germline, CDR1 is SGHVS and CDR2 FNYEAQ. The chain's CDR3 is CASSPQGIGEAFF. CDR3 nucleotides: TGTGCCAGCAGCCCCCAGGGTATTGGTGAAGCTTTCTTT.

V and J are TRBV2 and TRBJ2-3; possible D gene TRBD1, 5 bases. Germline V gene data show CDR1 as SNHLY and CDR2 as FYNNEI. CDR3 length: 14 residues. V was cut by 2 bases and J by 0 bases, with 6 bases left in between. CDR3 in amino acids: CASSEQGSTDTQYF. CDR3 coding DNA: TGTGCCAGCAGTGAACAGGGTAGCACAGATACGCAGTATTTT.

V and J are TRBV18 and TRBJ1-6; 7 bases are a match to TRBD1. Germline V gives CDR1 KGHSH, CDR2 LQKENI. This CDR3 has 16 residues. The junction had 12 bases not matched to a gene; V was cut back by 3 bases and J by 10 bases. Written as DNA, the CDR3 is TGTGCCAGCTCACCCGAGGACAGGCTCAGAGAGTCACCCCTCCACTTT. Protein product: CASSPEDRLRESPLHF.

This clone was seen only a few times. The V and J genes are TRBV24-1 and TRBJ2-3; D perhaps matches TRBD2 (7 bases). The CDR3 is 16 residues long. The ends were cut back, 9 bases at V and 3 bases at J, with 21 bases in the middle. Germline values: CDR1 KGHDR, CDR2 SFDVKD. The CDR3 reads CATGSGGAVGTDTQYF. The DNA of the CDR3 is TGTGCCACCGGCTCTGGGGGGGCAGTGGGGACAGATACGCAGTATTTT.

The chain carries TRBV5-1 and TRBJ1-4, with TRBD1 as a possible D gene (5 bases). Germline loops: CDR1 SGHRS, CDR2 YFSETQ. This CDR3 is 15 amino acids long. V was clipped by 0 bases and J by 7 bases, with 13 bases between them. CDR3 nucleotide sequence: TGCGCCAGCAGCTTGGGGGCAGGGCCTAGTGAAAAACTGTTTTTT. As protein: CASSLGAGPSEKLFF.